This entry is about one TCR beta chain. This clonotype was observed a handful of times. The antigen this receptor binds is unknown. Per-nucleotide qualities are absent, and no much larger clonotype sits a single base away. Trimming at the junction amounts to 2 bases on V and 7 bases on J, and the germline ends lie 9 bases apart. The germline V gene provides CDR1 KGHSH and CDR2 LQKENI. The CDR3 numbers 13 residues from cysteine through phenylalanine. The read is trimmed to its CDR3 DNA, 39 bases read in frame from base 1. PBMCs were isolated by Ficoll-Paque density gradient centrifugation. The data belong to a study of T-cell memory formation after mild COVID-19 (dated by TCRdb to the early 2020s). For the wider study: TCR sequence clusters from the two donors were largely donor specific. Longitudinal TCRalpha and TCRbeta repertoire sequencing tracked T-cell clones expanding and contracting after mild COVID-19 in a couple of donors. Two young, previously healthy adult volunteers made up the cohort, one male and one female.

Findings and caveats that apply to the study as a whole: SARS-CoV-2 specificity of the second-wave clones peaking on day 37 was not confirmed. Contracting CD4+ clones appeared mostly in the CM and EM memory subsets, whereas CD8+ clones were enriched in EMRA. Some responding clones were detected in pre-infection memory, which suggested that pre-existing cross-reactive memory T cells had joined the SARS-CoV-2 response. Only a couple of mild cases were covered by the study, and larger cohorts that include severe cases with pre-infection samples were considered necessary. Clones that contracted from day 15 to 85 showed balanced CD4/CD8 phenotypes, whereas a second wave of clones that expanded from day 15 to 37 leaned towards CD4+.

Sequencer: Illumina NovaSeq 6000. TCRalpha and TCRbeta cDNA libraries were constructed by 5'RACE with constant-segment primers, with sample barcodes and unique molecular identifiers being introduced. Trizol reagent was used to extract RNA from every sample. Amplification of the libraries took two PCR steps, and the second step added a second sample barcode plus Illumina TruSeq adapters. Libraries were sequenced on an Illumina NovaSeq with 2 x 150 bp paired-end reads. The source study handled its data this way. Reads were demultiplexed and collapsed into UMI-guided consensus sequences with migec v1.2.7. Using mixcr v2.1.11, the UMI consensuses were aligned to TRA and TRB V and J templates and assembled into clonotypes. A clonotype was counted as expanded or contracted only when both edgeR and NoisET called the clonotype significant, with the noise models trained on biological replicates. For edgeR calls, the cutoffs were a false discovery rate-adjusted p below 0.01 and a log2 fold-change threshold of 1. As an exploratory analysis of dynamics, PCA with hierarchical clustering was applied to max-normalized trajectories of the 1000 most abundant clonotypes. Separately sequenced CD4+ and CD8+ repertoires were used to assign a CD4 or CD8 phenotype to each responding clone. TCRdb reanalyzed the raw reads on its own, using fastp at Q25 for trimming and MiXCR for clone calling, and kept in-frame beta chains. Identical CDR3 protein sequences are pooled into one entry, listed with their most common genes and DNA. TCRdb, not the authors, supplied the V and J calls. The sample has under 250,000 distinct CDR3 sequences on record, around 27% of them singletons. The ten largest clones capture about an eighth of the sample.

Sequenced sample: PBMCs or a T cell subset sorted from them (not recorded which). The receptor chain draws on TRBV18 and TRBJ1-5, with the D gene call left open. This TCR was sampled from an adult woman who had mild COVID-19 (a few samples of this study predate the infection). The sample titles of this study are shuffled in the database, so cell type and time point are left out; the donor was told from shared clones. The DNA is TGTGCCAGCTCACCAACGGGAGACCAGCCCCAGCATTTT. This codes for CASSPTGDQPQHF. The CDR3 plus the reference TRBV18 and TRBJ1-5 genes for the other parts give the full variable domain: NAGVMQNPRHLVRRRGQEARLRCSPMKGHSHVYWYRQLPEEGLKFMVYLQKENIIDESGMPKERFSAEFPKEGPSILRIQQVVRGDSAAYFCASSPTGDQPQHFGDGTRLSIL.